These 3 T cell receptor beta chains originate from one sample sequenced in a study of blood T cell repertoires in COVID-19 (TCRdb year 2020). Library method: the immunoSEQ multiplex PCR assay. TCRdb took this table from immuneACCESS and kept in-frame rearrangements with V and J called. Such tables lack part of the clones; where checked against another copy, unresolved V genes explain under half of the gap, and the rest is unexplained. This sample comprises about 180,000 clones, 80% to 90% of them detected only once. The ten largest clones capture about 1.9% of the sample. Sequences were obtained from peripheral blood. These receptor sequences come from a man aged 18 to 30 who had recovered from COVID-19.

This clone was observed a handful of times. The J gene is TRBJ1-6, the V gene TRBV5-1; 7 bases fit TRBD1. There are 15 residues in the CDR3. Germline trimming cut 3 bases from V and 7 bases from J; bases unmatched to any gene: 7. Germline assignment: CDR1 SGHRS and CDR2 YFSETQ. CDR3 in amino acids: CASSSDDRENSPLHF. CDR3 nucleotide sequence: TGCGCCAGCAGCTCGGACGACAGGGAGAATTCACCCCTCCACTTT.

The chain joins TRBV5-1 to TRBJ2-7, with 9 bases lining up with TRBD1. The germline gives CDR1 SGHRS, CDR2 YFSETQ. Trimming took 0 bases from V and 8 from J; bases not matched to a gene: 9. The CDR3 extends over 15 amino acids. The CDR3 spells CASSLEGQGVIQQYF. The CDR3 bases are TGCGCCAGCAGCTTGGAGGGACAGGGAGTCATCCAGCAGTACTTC. Full variable domain (remainder filled in from reference TRBV5-1 and TRBJ2-7): KAGVTQTPRYLIKTRGQQVTLSCSPISGHRSVSWYQQTPGQGLQFLFEYFSETQRNKGNFPGRFSGRQFSNSRSEMNVSTLELGDSALYLCASSLEGQGVIQQYFGPGTRLTVT.

The V call is TRBV29-1, the J call TRBJ2-7; 7 nucleotides match TRBD1. The CDR3 spans 14 residues. Trimming cost V 6 bases and J 3 bases; bases outside gene matches: 11. Looked up from germline, CDR1 is SQVTM and CDR2 is ANQGSEA. The CDR3 spells CSVAGTDLFYEQYF. The CDR3 nucleotides read TGCAGCGTCGCCGGGACAGACTTATTCTACGAGCAGTACTTC.